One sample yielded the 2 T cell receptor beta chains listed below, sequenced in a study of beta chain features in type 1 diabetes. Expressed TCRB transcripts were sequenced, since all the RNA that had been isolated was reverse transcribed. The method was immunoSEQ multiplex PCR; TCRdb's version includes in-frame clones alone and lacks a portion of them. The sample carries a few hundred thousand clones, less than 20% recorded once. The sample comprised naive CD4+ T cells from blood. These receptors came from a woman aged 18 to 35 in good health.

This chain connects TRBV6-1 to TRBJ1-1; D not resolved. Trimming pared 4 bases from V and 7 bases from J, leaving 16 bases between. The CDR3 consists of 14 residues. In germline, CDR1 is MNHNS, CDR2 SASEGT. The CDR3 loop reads CASSAFEGDGEAFF. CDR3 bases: TGTGCCAGCAGTGCCTTCGAGGGCGATGGTGAAGCTTTCTTT.

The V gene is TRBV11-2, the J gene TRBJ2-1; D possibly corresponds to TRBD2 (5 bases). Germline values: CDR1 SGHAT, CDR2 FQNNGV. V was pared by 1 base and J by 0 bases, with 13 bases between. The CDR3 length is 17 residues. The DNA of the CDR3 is TGTGCCAGCAGCTTAGTAGCGACTGGAACCTCCTACAATGAGCAGTTCTTC. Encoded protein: CASSLVATGTSYNEQFF.